The T cell receptor (beta chain) under discussion was sequenced for a study of T cell responses to AZD1222 COVID-19 vaccine. Whole-study findings and limits: Among those given AZD1222, only five or six were seropositive at baseline. Nearly half of unique spike-specific TCRs reportedly avoided B.1.351 and B.1.1.7 mutated regions. The donor cohort was predominantly white British with a female majority, and clonal diversity may have been underestimated. Scientists sampled the repertoires only once the peak T cell response had passed.

Produced via immunoSEQ multiplex PCR; TCRdb's table is partial and in-frame only. The sample consists of hundreds of thousands of clones, more than 85% of them appearing once. V lost 0 bases to trimming and J lost 2 bases, with 8 bases between them. In germline, CDR1 is SGHKS, CDR2 YYEKEE (reference sequence). This CDR3 has 14 residues. Comments on this clone: Its antigen remains unknown.

Sample: peripheral blood, taken on day 0 of MenACWY control vaccination. The clonotype was recovered from an adult in good health. The chain is built from TRBV5-5 and TRBJ1-2, with D hard to call. The CDR3 nucleotides read TGTGCCAGCAGCTTGGTTACACCAAACTATGGCTACACCTTC. Its translation: CASSLVTPNYGYTF.